This record concerns one T cell receptor beta chain sequence. This record belongs to a study of T cell changes during pregnancy in multiple sclerosis. V lost 6 bases and J 4 bases, leaving 24 bases between the germline ends. Germline CDR1 MNHEY, CDR2 SMNVEV (reference sequence). CDR3 length: 17 residues. TCRdb's table, derived via immunoSEQ multiplex PCR, lists solely in-frame clones and lacks some. The table lists tens of thousands of clones, roughly 93% of them singletons. The rearrangement uses TRBV27 and TRBJ2-5; perhaps TRBD2 as D (7 bases). The material was CD8+ T cells from peripheral blood mononuclear cells, obtained in the third trimester of pregnancy. The sequence came from a female donor with multiple sclerosis, enrolled in a pregnancy study. CDR3 coding DNA: TGTGCCAGCAGGCACTGGGGGCTGAACGGGGGGTTAGAGACCCAGTACTTC. This gives the protein CASRHWGLNGGLETQYF.